The clone carrying this T cell receptor (beta chain) was detected ten times or more. These data belong to a study of T cells of healthy individuals. TCRdb re-called the 5' RACE reads through MiXCR, storing one row per CDR3 protein. The data show about 53,000 distinct CDR3 sequences, roughly 15% seen once. V was shortened by 11 bases and J by 6 bases, with 18 bases between the two germline ends. This CDR3 has 13 residues. CDR1 and CDR2 from the germline V gene are SEHNR and FQNEAQ (reference sequence). The chain carries TRBV7-9 and TRBJ2-3; a possible D gene is TRBD1 (5 bases). The sequence derives from a human donor in good health. CDR3 DNA: TGTGCCGTGACAGTGCCCGAAGGGGATACGCAGTATTTT. Translating it yields CAVTVPEGDTQYF.